This T cell receptor (beta chain) came from a study of T cell repertoires in cytomegalovirus infection. Study at large: Through public TCR beta signatures, both CMV infection and matching HLA type were indicated. General study points: Of the TCR beta families, the public ones yielded a cumulative frequency that identified carriers of CMV plus the relevant HLA. CMV-specific HLA-C-restricted TCR beta clonotypes dominated the ex vivo response.

Via MiXCR, TCRdb re-called the reads, giving one row per CDR3 protein. The sample lists 90,000 to 130,000 distinct CDR3 sequences, roughly a tenth occurring once. V shed 6 bases and J 9 bases; nucleotides not matched to a gene: 5. CDR3 length: 12 amino acids. Looked up from germline, CDR1 is MNHEY and CDR2 is SVGEGT. There are a few counts of this clonotype. Its antigen remains unidentified. This chain joins TRBV6-2 or TRBV6-3 and TRBJ2-1, with 7 nucleotides matching TRBD1. This sequence originates from a human donor in good health (CMV status not recorded). Some clones in this sample may be carry-over from other donors' samples. The sample consisted of PBMCs, sequenced either directly or after in vitro stimulation (not recorded which). The CDR3 is CASSLTGVEQFF. The CDR3, as DNA: TGTGCCAGCAGCTTAACAGGGGTTGAGCAGTTCTTC.